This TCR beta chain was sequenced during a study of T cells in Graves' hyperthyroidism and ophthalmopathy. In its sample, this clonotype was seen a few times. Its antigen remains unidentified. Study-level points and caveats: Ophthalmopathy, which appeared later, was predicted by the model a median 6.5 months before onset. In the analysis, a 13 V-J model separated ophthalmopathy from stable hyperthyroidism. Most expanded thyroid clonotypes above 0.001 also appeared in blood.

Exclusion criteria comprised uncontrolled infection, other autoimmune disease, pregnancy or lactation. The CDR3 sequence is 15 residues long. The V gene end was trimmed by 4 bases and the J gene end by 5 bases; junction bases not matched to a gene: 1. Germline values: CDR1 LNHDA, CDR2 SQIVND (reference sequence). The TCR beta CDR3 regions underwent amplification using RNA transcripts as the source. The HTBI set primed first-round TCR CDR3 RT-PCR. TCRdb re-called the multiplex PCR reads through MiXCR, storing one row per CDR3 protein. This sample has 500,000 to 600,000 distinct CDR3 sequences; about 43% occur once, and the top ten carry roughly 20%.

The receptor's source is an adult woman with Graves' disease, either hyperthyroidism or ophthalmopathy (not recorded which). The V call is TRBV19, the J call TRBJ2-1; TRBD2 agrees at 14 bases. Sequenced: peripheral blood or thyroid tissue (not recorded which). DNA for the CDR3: TGTGCCAGTAGTAGGGGACTAGCGGGGGACAATGAGCAGTTCTTC. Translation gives CASSRGLAGDNEQFF.